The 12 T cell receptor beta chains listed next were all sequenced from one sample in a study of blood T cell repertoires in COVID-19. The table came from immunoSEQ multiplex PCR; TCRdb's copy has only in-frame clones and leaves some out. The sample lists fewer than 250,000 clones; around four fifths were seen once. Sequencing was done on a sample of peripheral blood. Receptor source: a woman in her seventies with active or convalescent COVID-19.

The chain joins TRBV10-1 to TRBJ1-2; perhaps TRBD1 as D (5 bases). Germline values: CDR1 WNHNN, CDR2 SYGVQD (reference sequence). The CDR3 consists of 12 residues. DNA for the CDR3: TGCGCGGGGCGCCGACTTAACTATGGCTACACCTTC. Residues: CAGRRLNYGYTF.

The DNA for the CDR3 is TGTGCCAGCAGCCAACGGGCGGGTTTGAACACTGAAGCTTTCTTT. It is translated as CASSQRAGLNTEAFF. The chain uses TRBV3-1 (or the pseudogene TRBV3-2) and TRBJ1-1; no reliable D call. CDR1 is LGHDT and CDR2 is YNNKEL in the germline V gene (reference sequence). Trimming removed 2 bases at V and 0 bases at J, with 10 bases between. The CDR3 has 15 amino acids.

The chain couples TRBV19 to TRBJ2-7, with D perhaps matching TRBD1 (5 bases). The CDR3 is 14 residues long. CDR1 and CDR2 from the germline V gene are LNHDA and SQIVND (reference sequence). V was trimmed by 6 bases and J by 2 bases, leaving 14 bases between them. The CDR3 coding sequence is TGTGCCAGTAGCGAATATAGACAGACCTACGAGCAGTACTTC. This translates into CASSEYRQTYEQYF.

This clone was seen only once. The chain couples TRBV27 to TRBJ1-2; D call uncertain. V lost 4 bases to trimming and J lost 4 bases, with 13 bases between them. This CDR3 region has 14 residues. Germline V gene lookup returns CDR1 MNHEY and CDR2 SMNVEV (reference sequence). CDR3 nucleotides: TGTGCCAGCAGTTATTCGTTTGGAGGCTATGGCTACACCTTC. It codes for CASSYSFGGYGYTF.

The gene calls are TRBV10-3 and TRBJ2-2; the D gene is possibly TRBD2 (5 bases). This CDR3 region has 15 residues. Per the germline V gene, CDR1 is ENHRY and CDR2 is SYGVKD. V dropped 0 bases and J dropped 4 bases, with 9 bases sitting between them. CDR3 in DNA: TGTGCCATCAGTGAGTCGAGCGGATTCACCGGGGAGCTGTTTTTT. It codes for CAISESSGFTGELFF.

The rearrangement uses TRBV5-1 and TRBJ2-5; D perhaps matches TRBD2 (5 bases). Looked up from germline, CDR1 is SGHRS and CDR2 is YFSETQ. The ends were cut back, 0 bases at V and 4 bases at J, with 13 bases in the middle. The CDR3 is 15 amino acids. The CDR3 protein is CASSLGTGSRETQYF. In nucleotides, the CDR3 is TGCGCCAGCAGCTTGGGGACGGGGTCCCGAGAGACCCAGTACTTC.

The chain's CDR3 is CASSPRQGSNEKLFF. DNA for the CDR3: TGTGCCAGCAGCCCCAGACAGGGGTCCAATGAAAAACTGTTTTTT. The chain uses TRBV7-2 and TRBJ1-4; 8 positions agree with TRBD1. CDR3 size: 15 residues. V dropped 5 bases and J dropped 5; count of bases not matched to a gene: 7. Germline-derived CDR1 and CDR2 are SGHTA and FQGNSA.

CDR3 region: CASSFVGLFTGELFF. The CDR3 nucleotides are TGTGCCAGCAGCTTCGTTGGGCTATTCACCGGGGAGCTGTTTTTT. The chain uses TRBV7-9 and TRBJ2-2, with D uncertain. V lost 3 bases to trimming and J lost 4 bases, with 12 bases between them. Germline CDR1 SEHNR, CDR2 FQNEAQ (reference sequence). The CDR3 is 15 amino acids.

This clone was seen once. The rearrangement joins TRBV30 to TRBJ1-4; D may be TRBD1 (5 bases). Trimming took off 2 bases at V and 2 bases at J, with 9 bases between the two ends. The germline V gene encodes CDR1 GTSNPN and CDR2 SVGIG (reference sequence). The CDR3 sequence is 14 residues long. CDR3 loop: CAWSWGDTNEKLFF. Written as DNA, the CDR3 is TGTGCCTGGAGTTGGGGGGATACTAATGAAAAACTGTTTTTT.

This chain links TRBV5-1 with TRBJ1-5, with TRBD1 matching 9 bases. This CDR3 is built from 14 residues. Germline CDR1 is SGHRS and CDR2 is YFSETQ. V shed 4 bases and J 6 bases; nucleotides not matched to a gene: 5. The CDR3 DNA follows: TGCGCCAGCAGCCGACAGGGGGGCGGTCAGCCCCAGCATTTT. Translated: CASSRQGGGQPQHF.

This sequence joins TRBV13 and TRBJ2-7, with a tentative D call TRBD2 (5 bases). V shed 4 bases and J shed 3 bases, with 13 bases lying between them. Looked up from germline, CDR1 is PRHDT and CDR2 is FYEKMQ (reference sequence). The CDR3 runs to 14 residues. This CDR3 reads CASSSKTTIYEQYF. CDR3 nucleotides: TGTGCCAGCAGCTCCAAGACTACGATCTACGAGCAGTACTTC. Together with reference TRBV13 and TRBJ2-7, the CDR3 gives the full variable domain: AAGVIQSPRHLIKEKRETATLKCYPIPRHDTVYWYQQGPGQDPQFLISFYEKMQSDKGSIPDRFSAQQFSDYHSELNMSSLELGDSALYFCASSSKTTIYEQYFGPGTRLTVT.

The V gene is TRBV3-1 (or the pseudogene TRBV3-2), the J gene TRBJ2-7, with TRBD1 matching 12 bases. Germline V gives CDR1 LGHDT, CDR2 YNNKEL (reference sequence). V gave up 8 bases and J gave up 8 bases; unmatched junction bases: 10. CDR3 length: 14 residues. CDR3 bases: TGTGCCAGCTCTCTAGGGGGACAGGGGGCGAAGCAGTACTTC. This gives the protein CASSLGGQGAKQYF.